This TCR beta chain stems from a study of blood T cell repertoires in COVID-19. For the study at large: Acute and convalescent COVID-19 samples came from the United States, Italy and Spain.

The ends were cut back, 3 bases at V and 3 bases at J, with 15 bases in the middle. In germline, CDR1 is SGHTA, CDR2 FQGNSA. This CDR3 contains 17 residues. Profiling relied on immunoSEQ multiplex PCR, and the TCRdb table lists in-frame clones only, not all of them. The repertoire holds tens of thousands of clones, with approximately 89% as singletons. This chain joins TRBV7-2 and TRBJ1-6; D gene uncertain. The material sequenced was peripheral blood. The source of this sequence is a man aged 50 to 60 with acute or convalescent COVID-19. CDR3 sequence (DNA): TGTGCCAGCAGCTTGGACGGGATGGGGATCTATAATTCACCCCTCCACTTT. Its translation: CASSLDGMGIYNSPLHF.